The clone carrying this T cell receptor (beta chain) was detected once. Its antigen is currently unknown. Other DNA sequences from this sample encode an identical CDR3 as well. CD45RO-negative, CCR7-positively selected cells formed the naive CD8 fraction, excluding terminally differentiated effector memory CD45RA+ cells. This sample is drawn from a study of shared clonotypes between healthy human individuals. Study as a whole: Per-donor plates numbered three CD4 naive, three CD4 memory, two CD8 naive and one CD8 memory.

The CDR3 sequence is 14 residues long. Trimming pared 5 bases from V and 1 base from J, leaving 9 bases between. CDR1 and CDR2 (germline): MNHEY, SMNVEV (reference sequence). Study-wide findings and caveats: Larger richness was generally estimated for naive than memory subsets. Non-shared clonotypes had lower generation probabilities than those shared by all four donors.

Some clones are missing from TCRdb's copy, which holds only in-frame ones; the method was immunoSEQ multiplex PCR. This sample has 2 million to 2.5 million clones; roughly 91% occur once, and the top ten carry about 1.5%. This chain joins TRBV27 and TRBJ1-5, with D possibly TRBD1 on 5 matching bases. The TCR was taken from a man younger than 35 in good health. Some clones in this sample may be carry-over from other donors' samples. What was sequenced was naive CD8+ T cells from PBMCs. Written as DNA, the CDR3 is TGTGCCAGCAGTCCATGGGACAGCAATCAGCCCCAGCATTTT. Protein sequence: CASSPWDSNQPQHF.